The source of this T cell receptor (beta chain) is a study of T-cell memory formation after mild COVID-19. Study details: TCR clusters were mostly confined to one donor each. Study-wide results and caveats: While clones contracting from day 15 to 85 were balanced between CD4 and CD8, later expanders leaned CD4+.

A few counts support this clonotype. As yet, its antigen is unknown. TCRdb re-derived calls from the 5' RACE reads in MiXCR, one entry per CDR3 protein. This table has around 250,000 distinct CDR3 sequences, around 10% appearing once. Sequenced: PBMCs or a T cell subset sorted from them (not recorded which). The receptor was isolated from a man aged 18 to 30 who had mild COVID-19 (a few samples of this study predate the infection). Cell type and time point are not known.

The CDR3 DNA is TGCAGTGCTAACCCAGATTTTGGTGGCTACACCTTC. Amino acid sequence: CSANPDFGGYTF. V is TRBV20-1 and J is TRBJ1-2; D not resolved. Germline loops: CDR1 DFQATT, CDR2 SNEGSKA (reference sequence). Trimming took off 4 bases at V and 7 bases at J, with 13 bases between the two ends. CDR3 length equals 12 residues.